This record covers a single T cell receptor (beta chain). The sample belongs to a study of blood T cells in healthy people across ages. The CDR3 runs 16 residues. V shed 1 base and J shed 2 bases, with 14 bases lying between them. Germline lookup yields CDR1 SGHTA and CDR2 FQGNSA. A second PCR of 7 to 11 cycles used a sample-barcoded 5' primer and a J-beta primer mix. Each CDR3 protein gets one entry after TCRdb re-called the 5' RACE reads with MiXCR. The sample has some 800,000 distinct CDR3 sequences; 20% to 25% are singletons. The sample was also reused in another study, on T cells of mothers and their children. That source reports: Donation involved a few healthy Caucasian mothers and the six children that they had.

The V call is TRBV7-2, the J call TRBJ2-5, with D hard to call. This sequence originates from a boy younger than 18 in good health. Sequencing used blood. The CDR3 nucleotides are TGTGCCAGCAGCTTAGACGGTAACATGGGGCAAGAGACCCAGTACTTC. Encoded protein: CASSLDGNMGQETQYF.